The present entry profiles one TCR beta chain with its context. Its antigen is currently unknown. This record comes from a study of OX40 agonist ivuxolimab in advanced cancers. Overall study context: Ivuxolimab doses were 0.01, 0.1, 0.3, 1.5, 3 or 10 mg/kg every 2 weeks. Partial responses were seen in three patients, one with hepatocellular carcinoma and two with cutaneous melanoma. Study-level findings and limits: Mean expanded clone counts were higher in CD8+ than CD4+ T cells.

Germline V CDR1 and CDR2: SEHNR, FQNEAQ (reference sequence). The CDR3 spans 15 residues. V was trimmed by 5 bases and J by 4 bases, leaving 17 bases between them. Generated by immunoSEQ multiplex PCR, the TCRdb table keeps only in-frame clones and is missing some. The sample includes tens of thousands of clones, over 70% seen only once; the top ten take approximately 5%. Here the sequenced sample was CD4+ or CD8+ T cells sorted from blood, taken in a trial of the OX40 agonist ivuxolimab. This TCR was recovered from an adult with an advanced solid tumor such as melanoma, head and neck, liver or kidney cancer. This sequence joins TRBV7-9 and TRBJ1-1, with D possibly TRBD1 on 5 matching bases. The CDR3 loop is CASSPPNGGRTEAFF. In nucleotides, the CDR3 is TGTGCCAGCAGCCCTCCAAATGGGGGACGCACTGAAGCTTTCTTT.